There are a few counts of the clone carrying this T cell receptor beta chain. The antigen is undetermined. V was clipped by 0 bases and J by 7 bases, with 12 bases between them. CDR1 and CDR2 (germline): SGHTA, FQGNSA. The CDR3 runs to 15 residues. The PCR had 60 Vbeta and 13 Jbeta primers. The repertoire was sequenced with immunoSEQ multiplex PCR; TCRdb's copy has only in-frame clones and lacks some. The sample includes about 150,000 clones, about three quarters seen only once; the top ten take approximately 1.3%. This specimen belongs to a study of cytomegalovirus exposure and HLA in healthy donors. Findings and caveats of the study: A link between a missense DCLRE1C variant and TCR beta V- and J-gene trimming emerged from a later analysis. Later analysis suggested most CMV-associated TCR beta chains were HLA-restricted.

The chain is built from TRBV7-2 and TRBJ1-4; D is unclear. Sequenced: PBMCs. This TCR came from a man aged 18 to 30 in good health and CMV-seronegative. The CDR3 DNA is TGTGCCAGCAGCTTAGCTCGCCGAGGAGGTGAAAAACTGTTTTTT. It yields the protein CASSLARRGGEKLFF.